Following are 12 T cell receptor beta chains from one sample sequenced in a study of Ad26.COV2.S vaccination and SARS-CoV-2 variants. Assay used: immunoSEQ multiplex PCR; TCRdb lists only in-frame clones, some missing. The table has over 300,000 clones, about 83% seen once. Treatment defined: 19 received Ad26.COV2.S at low or high dose, single or two shots; about 5 received placebo; per-sample allocation not given. Collection of the samples took place on day 63 after the first injection of vaccine or placebo. The sample was peripheral blood, taken in a trial of Ad26.COV2.S vaccine versus placebo. These receptors originate from a person aged 18-65 years who received the Ad26.COV2.S COVID-19 vaccine or a placebo.

The gene calls are TRBV3-1 (or the pseudogene TRBV3-2) and TRBJ2-1, with 11 bases lining up with TRBD2. This CDR3 has 16 amino acids. CDR1 is LGHDT, CDR2 YNNKEL, per germline (reference sequence). The junction had 7 bases not matched to a gene; V was cut back by 3 bases and J by 6 bases. In nucleotides, the CDR3 is TGTGCCAGCAGCCAGTATAGCGGGGGGGCCCCCAATGAGCAGTTCTTC. Its translation: CASSQYSGGAPNEQFF.

The chain uses TRBV6-5 and TRBJ1-3; D is ambiguous. CDR3 length: 13 residues. Germline lookup yields CDR1 MNHEY and CDR2 SVGAGI. The germline V and J ends were trimmed by 6 bases and 2 bases, with 8 bases remaining between them. Here the CDR3 reads CASSVVTGNTIYF. The CDR3 DNA follows: TGTGCCAGCAGCGTCGTTACTGGAAACACCATATATTTT.

The J gene is TRBJ2-5, the V gene TRBV11-3, with 8 bases matching TRBD1. The CDR3 has 14 residues. Germline loops: CDR1 SGHNT, CDR2 YENEEA. The junction had 3 bases not matched to a gene; V was cut back by 2 bases and J by 4 bases. The CDR3 reads CASSLRQGRETQYF. For the CDR3, the DNA is TGTGCCAGCAGCTTAAGACAGGGGCGAGAGACCCAGTACTTC. The whole variable domain, filled in from reference TRBV11-3 and TRBJ2-5, reads EAGVVQSPRYKIIEKKQPVAFWCNPISGHNTLYWYLQNLGQGPELLIRYENEEAVDDSQLPKDRFSAERLKGVDSTLKIQPAELGDSAVYLCASSLRQGRETQYFGPGTRLLVL.

The rearrangement joins TRBV29-1 to TRBJ2-4; tentative D call: TRBD1 (6 bases). Germline values: CDR1 SQVTM, CDR2 ANQGSEA. This CDR3 has 17 residues. V lost 6 bases to trimming and J lost 0 bases, with 21 bases between them. The CDR3 coding sequence is TGCAGCGTCGTTTCGCACCGAGAAGGGGGAGCCAAAAACATTCAGTACTTC. This gives the protein CSVVSHREGGAKNIQYF.

Only one count was recorded for this clone. This chain links TRBV4-2 with TRBJ1-6; 9 bases are shared with TRBD1. Germline lookup yields CDR1 LGHNA and CDR2 YNFKEQ. The CDR3 covers 18 residues. V lost 0 bases and J lost 6; bases outside the gene matches: 9. CDR3 protein: CASSQEKGWTGVNSPLHF. DNA for the CDR3: TGTGCCAGCAGCCAAGAAAAGGGTTGGACAGGGGTTAATTCACCCCTCCACTTT.

This clone was seen a single time. Here the CDR3 reads CASSVTTGQGNSPLHF. CDR3 DNA sequence: TGTGCCAGCAGCGTAACGACAGGCCAAGGTAATTCACCCCTCCACTTT. The chain joins TRBV9 to TRBJ1-6; TRBD1 might be the D (6 bases). Trimming stripped 1 base from V and 6 bases from J, with 14 bases between. In germline, CDR1 is SGDLS, CDR2 YYNGEE. The CDR3 loop spans 16 amino acids. The full variable domain, rest sourced from reference TRBV9 and TRBJ1-6, is DSGVTQTPKHLITATGQRVTLRCSPRSGDLSVYWYQQSLDQGLQFLIQYYNGEERAKGNILERFSAQQFPDLHSELNLSSLELGDSALYFCASSVTTGQGNSPLHFGNGTRLTVT.

In DNA, the CDR3 is TGTGCCAGCAGCCAAGAGGGGGGGACTATTTACAATGAGCAGTTCTTC. Its translation: CASSQEGGTIYNEQFF. This chain connects TRBV4-2 to TRBJ2-1, with TRBD2 identical over 7 bases. The V and J ends lost 0 bases and 4 bases, in that order; junction bases with no gene match: 6. The CDR3 has 16 amino acids. Germline CDR1 reads LGHNA; CDR2 reads YNFKEQ.

This clone was recorded a few times. The chain joins TRBV19 to TRBJ1-5, with unresolved D. The CDR3 covers 13 residues. Trimming shortened V by 1 base and J by 6 bases, and 7 bases separated the two germline ends. CDR1 is LNHDA and CDR2 is SQIVND in the germline V gene (reference sequence). The CDR3: CASSIGQGQPQHF. As DNA, the CDR3 is TGTGCCAGTAGTATAGGTCAAGGTCAGCCCCAGCATTTT.

This chain joins TRBV13 and TRBJ2-7; 9 bases map to TRBD1. With 0 bases clipped from V and 0 bases from J, the junction kept 3 bases outside the gene matches. The CDR3 covers 16 residues. Germline CDR1 reads PRHDT; CDR2 reads FYEKMQ (reference sequence). CDR3 nucleotide sequence: TGTGCCAGCAGCTTAGGGTCGGGACAGGGCTCCTACGAGCAGTACTTC. Amino acid sequence: CASSLGSGQGSYEQYF.

The genes are TRBV7-3 and TRBJ2-2; tentatively, D is TRBD1 (6 bases). The ends were cut back, 2 bases at V and 2 bases at J, with 21 bases in the middle. The germline V gene has CDR1 SGHTA and CDR2 FQGTGA. CDR3 length: 19 amino acids. The CDR3 DNA reads TGTGCCAGCAGCTTACATAGTGTTGGGGGCGGGCGAAACACCGGGGAGCTGTTTTTT. This sequence encodes CASSLHSVGGGRNTGELFF.

The chain carries TRBV4-2 and TRBJ2-1, with D unresolved. Germline values: CDR1 LGHNA, CDR2 YNFKEQ. Trimming cost V 1 base and J 5 bases, with 9 bases left between them. The CDR3 sequence is 14 residues long. The CDR3 DNA reads as TGTGCCAGCAGCCAAGGACCTCTTGACAATGAGCAGTTCTTC. It translates to CASSQGPLDNEQFF.

The chain carries TRBV9 and TRBJ1-1; 9 nucleotides align to TRBD1. The CDR3 is made up of 14 amino acids. With V trimmed by 4 bases and J by 5 bases, 6 bases remained unmatched. CDR1 and CDR2 (germline): SGDLS, YYNGEE. The chain's CDR3 is CASSLGQGRTEAFF. The CDR3 DNA sequence: TGTGCCAGCAGCCTGGGACAGGGAAGGACTGAAGCTTTCTTT. Based on the CDR3 plus reference TRBV9 and TRBJ1-1, the full variable domain is DSGVTQTPKHLITATGQRVTLRCSPRSGDLSVYWYQQSLDQGLQFLIQYYNGEERAKGNILERFSAQQFPDLHSELNLSSLELGDSALYFCASSLGQGRTEAFFGQGTRLTVV.